The text below deals with one T cell receptor (beta chain). The antigen remains undetermined. Per germline, CDR1 SGHVS and CDR2 FNYEAQ. The CDR3 has 16 amino acids. V lost 1 base to trimming and J lost 4 bases; unmatched junction nucleotides: 9. These data are taken from a study of T cell repertoires in cytomegalovirus infection. Study in general: Alongside well-studied HLA-B-restricted CMV epitopes, recently identified HLA-C-restricted CMV epitopes were also used.

Each CDR3 protein is one row after TCRdb ran MiXCR on the reads. The sample yields 200,000 or so distinct CDR3 sequences, around two fifths seen once. Study conclusions and caveats: In two of eight donors, the top clonotype was HLA-C-restricted CMV-specific.

The chain couples TRBV7-6 to TRBJ1-1; 7 nucleotides align to TRBD1. The specimen comprised CD8+ T cells from cultured PBMCs, sampled from culture after CMV antigen stimulation. The receptor was derived from a human donor in good health (CMV status not recorded). Some clones in this sample may be carry-over from other donors' samples. CDR3 loop: CASSLGKGGAGTEAFF. The CDR3 region has the DNA TGTGCCAGCAGCTTAGGGAAAGGGGGCGCGGGCACTGAAGCTTTCTTT.